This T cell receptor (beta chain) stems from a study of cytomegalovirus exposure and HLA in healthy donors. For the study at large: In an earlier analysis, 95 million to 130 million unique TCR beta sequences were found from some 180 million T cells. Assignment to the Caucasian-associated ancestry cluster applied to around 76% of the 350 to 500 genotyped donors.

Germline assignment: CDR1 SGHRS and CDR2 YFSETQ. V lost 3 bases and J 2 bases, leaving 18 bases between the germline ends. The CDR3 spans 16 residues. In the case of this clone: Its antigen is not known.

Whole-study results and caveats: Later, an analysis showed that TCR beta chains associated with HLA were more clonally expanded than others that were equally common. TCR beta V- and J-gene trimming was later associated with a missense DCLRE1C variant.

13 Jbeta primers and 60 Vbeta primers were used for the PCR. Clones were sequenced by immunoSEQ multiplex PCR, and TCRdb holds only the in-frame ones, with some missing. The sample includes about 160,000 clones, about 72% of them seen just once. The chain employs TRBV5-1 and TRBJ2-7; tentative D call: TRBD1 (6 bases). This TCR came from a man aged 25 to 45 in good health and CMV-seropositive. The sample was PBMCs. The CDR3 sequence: CASSSSPTTGPYEQYF. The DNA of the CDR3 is TGCGCCAGCAGCTCGTCCCCCACGACAGGCCCCTACGAGCAGTACTTC.